This TCR beta chain was sequenced during a study of cytomegalovirus exposure and HLA in healthy donors. Study-level findings and limits: Most TCRs appeared rarely, but some public TCRs recurred in many donors. Later analysis suggested links between common viral pathogens and several top significant clusters. It was reported that TCR beta sequences correctly inferred the HLA-A and HLA-B alleles for most subjects.

For this clone: The antigen is not known.

V was pared by 8 bases and J by 3 bases, with 5 bases of the junction left unmatched. CDR3 length equals 13 residues. Per germline, CDR1 KGHSH and CDR2 LQKENI. The PCR used 60 Vbeta and 13 Jbeta primers. Data came from immunoSEQ multiplex PCR; TCRdb stores just in-frame clones and leaves some out. The table includes under 200,000 clones, around 80% detected once. The chain couples TRBV18 to TRBJ2-7; 9 bases are a match to TRBD1. The sequenced material came from PBMCs. The source is a woman in her fifties or sixties in good health and CMV-seropositive. CDR3 sequence: CASGDRESYEQYF. CDR3 DNA: TGTGCCAGCGGGGACAGGGAAAGCTACGAGCAGTACTTC.